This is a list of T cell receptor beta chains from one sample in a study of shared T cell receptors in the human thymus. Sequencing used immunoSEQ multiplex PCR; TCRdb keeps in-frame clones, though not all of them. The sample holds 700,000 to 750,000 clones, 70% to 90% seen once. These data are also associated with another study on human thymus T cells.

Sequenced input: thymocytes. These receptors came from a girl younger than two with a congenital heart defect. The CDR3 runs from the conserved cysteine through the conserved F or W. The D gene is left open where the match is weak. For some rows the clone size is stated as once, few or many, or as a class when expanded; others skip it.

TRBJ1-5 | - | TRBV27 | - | TGTGCCAGCAGTCTCGGCAGGGGATGGAATCAGCCCCAGCATTTT | CASSLGRGWNQPQHF
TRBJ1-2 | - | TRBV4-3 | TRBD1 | TGCGCCAGCAGCCAAGCCGGGACAGCTTCCTACTATGGCTACACCTTC | CASSQAGTASYYGYTF
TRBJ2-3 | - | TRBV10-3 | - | TGTGCCATCAGTGACACCTCTAGGCGGGGTAGTGGAGATACGCAGTATTTT | CAISDTSRRGSGDTQYF
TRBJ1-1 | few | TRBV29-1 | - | TGCAGCGTGGGCGGGGTGGACACTGAAGCTTTCTTT | CSVGGVDTEAFF
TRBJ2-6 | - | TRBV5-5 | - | TGTGCCAGCAGCTGCCGGACTGGCAACGTCCTGACTTTC | CASSCRTGNVLTF
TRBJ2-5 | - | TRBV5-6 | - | TGTGCCAGCAGCTTGGGAATATCGGCAGGGGCCCCCCAAGAGACCCAGTACTTC | CASSLGISAGAPQETQYF
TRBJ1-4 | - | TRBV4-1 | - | TGCGCCAGCAGCCAAGTGAAGTCCGTCCAGGCTGGGACTAATGAAAAACTGTTTTTT | CASSQVKSVQAGTNEKLFF
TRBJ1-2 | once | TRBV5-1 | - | TGCGCCAGCAGCTTCGACAGATACTATGGCTACACCTTC | CASSFDRYYGYTF
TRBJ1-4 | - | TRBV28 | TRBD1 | TGTGCCAGCAGTTTATTCTCGGGACAGCTCAATGAAAAACTGTTTTTT | CASSLFSGQLNEKLFF
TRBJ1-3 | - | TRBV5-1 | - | TGCGCCAGCAGCCCCGAGGGCGGTGGATCCCCTTGGACAGATCATTCCTCTGGAAACACCATATATTTT | CASSPEGGGSPWTDHSSGNTIYF
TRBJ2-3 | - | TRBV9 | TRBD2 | TGTGCCAGCAGCCCGATCCCAGCGGGACGCACAGATACGCAGTATTTT | CASSPIPAGRTDTQYF
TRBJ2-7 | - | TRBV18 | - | TGTGCCAGCTCACCTTACAGATCCTACGAGCAGTACTTC | CASSPYRSYEQYF
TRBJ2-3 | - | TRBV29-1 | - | TGCAGCGTTATAGAGGGAGATACGCAGTATTTT | CSVIEGDTQYF
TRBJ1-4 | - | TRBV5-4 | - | TGTGCCAGCAGCTTGGACACCTCAACTAATGAAAAACTGTTTTTT | CASSLDTSTNEKLFF
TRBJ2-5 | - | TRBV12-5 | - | TGTGCTAGTGCCAGCCTTCGGTCAGTGGGGCAAAAAGAGACCCAGTACTTC | CASASLRSVGQKETQYF
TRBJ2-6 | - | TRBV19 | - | TGTGCCAGTAGTATGCCTGGCCGCTCTGGGGCCAACGTCCTGACTTTC | CASSMPGRSGANVLTF
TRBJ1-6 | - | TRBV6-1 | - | TGTGCCAGCAGTGAATTGGGGCGTCCACCCCTCCACTTT | CASSELGRPPLHF
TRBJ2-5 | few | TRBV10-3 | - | TGTGCCATCAGTGGATTTGGCGGACAAGAGACCCAGTACTTC | CAISGFGGQETQYF
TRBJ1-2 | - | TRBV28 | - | TGTGCCAGCAGCCTCCACAGCCCTCGATTTAACTATGGCTACACCTTC | CASSLHSPRFNYGYTF
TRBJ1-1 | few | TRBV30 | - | TGTGCCGGTTCCAGGGGCCCTACCCCCCTTGAAGCTTTCTTT | CAGSRGPTPLEAFF
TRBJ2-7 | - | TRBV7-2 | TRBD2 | TGTGCCAGCAGCCGACTAGCGGGGGAGAGCTCCTACGAGCAGTACTTC | CASSRLAGESSYEQYF
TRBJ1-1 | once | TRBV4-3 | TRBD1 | TGCGCCAGCAGCCAGAGGACAGGGAGGGGGACTGAAGCTTTCTTT | CASSQRTGRGTEAFF
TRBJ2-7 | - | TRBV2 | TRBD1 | TGTGCCAGCAGTCGACAGGGGAGCTACGAGCAGTACTTC | CASSRQGSYEQYF
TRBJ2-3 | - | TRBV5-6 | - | TGTGCCAGCAGGAGTCCGACAGAGGGGGGGGGCACAGATACGCAGTATTTT | CASRSPTEGGGTDTQYF
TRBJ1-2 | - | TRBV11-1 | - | TGTGCCAGCACCCCATGGGCAGCCTCTGGCTACACCTTC | CASTPWAASGYTF
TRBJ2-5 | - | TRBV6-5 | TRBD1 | TGTGCCAGCAGAGGGCAGGGGGAGATAGAGACCCAGTACTTC | CASRGQGEIETQYF
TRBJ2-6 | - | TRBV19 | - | TGTGCCAGTAGTATTCAGATCTGTCCGTCTGGGGCCAACGTCCTGACTTTC | CASSIQICPSGANVLTF
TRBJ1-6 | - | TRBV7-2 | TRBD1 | TGTGCCAGCACTCCTCACTCGGGACAGTTCTCACCCCTCCACTTT | CASTPHSGQFSPLHF
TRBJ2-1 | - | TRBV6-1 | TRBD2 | TGTGCCAGCAGTGACCCGAACGAAGGTAGCGGGGGGGGTCCCTTCAATGAGCAGTTCTTC | CASSDPNEGSGGGPFNEQFF
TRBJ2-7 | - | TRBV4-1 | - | TGCGCCAGCAGCCCACTGGGGGGGGCTAAATACGAGCAGTACTTC | CASSPLGGAKYEQYF
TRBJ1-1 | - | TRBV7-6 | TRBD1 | TGTGCCAGCAGCCCCTTCATCGGGACAGTAACGACTGAAGCTTTCTTT | CASSPFIGTVTTEAFF
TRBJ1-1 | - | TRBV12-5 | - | TGTGCTAGTGGTGGGGCCAGGGTAGGGAACACTGAAGCTTTCTTT | CASGGARVGNTEAFF
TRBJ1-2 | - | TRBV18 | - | TGTGCCAGCCCGAGAAGAATCGCAAACTATGGCTACACCTTC | CASPRRIANYGYTF
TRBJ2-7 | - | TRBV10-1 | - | TGCGCCAGCAGTGACTCGGCGGGGCCCTACGAGCAGTACTTC | CASSDSAGPYEQYF
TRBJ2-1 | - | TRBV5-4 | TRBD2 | TGTGCCAGCAGCTTGAGACGACTAGCGGGGGGGCCTCAGTTCTTC | CASSLRRLAGGPQFF
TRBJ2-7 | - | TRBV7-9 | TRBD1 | TGTGCCAGCAGCTTTGGGGGAGACAGGGGGGACGAGCAGTACTTC | CASSFGGDRGDEQYF
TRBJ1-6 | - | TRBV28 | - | TGTGCCAGCAGCCGCCGGAGATGGAGGGAGGCAGGCTCACCCCTCCACTTT | CASSRRRWREAGSPLHF
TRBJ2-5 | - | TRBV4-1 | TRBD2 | TGCGCCAGCAGCCAAGACCGTAGCGGGGGGCCTTACCAAGAGACCCAGTACTTC | CASSQDRSGGPYQETQYF
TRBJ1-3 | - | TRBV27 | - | TGTGCCAGCAGTTTGAGGGGGATAGACTCTGGAAACACCATATATTTT | CASSLRGIDSGNTIYF
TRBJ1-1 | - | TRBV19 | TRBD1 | TGTGCCAGTATCATATCGGGACAGGGTAAAGCTGAAGCTTTCTTT | CASIISGQGKAEAFF
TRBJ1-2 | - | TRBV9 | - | TGTGCCAGCAGCGCCTACAGGGAAACCACTTATGGCTACACCTTC | CASSAYRETTYGYTF
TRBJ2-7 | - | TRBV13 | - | TGTGCCAGCAGCTTACAGGGTTTGTACGAGCAGTACTTC | CASSLQGLYEQYF
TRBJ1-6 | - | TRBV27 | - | TGTGCCAGCAGTTCCCCGGTGGGGGGGTGGTCCTATAATTCACCCCTCCACTTT | CASSSPVGGWSYNSPLHF
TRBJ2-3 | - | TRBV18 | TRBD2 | TGTGCCAGCTCACCACGTGGCGGGGGGGCCGGGGGTGCGCAGTATTTT | CASSPRGGGAGGAQYF
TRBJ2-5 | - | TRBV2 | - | TGTGCCAGCAGTGATGACTACCCGTACCAAGAGACCCAGTACTTC | CASSDDYPYQETQYF
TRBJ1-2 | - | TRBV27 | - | TGTGCCAGCAGTTCCCCGGATTCGAGGGGCTACACCTTC | CASSSPDSRGYTF
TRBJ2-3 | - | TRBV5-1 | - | TGCGCCAGCAGCTTGGTGGGTCGGGGTGGAATGGATACGCAGTATTTT | CASSLVGRGGMDTQYF
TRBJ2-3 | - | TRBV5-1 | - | TGCGCCAGCAGCTGGGGGCCTGGGGGCACAGATACGCAGTATTTT | CASSWGPGGTDTQYF
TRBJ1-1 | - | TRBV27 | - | TGTGCCAGCAGTCCCGACATGTTGACTGAAGCTTTCTTT | CASSPDMLTEAFF
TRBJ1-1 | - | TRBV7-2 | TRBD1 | TGTGCCAGCAGCCCTCCCGGGACAGGGGTTAACACTGAAGCTTTCTTT | CASSPPGTGVNTEAFF
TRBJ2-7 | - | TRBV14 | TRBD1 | TGTGCCAGCAGCCAAGGGGACAGGGCCTACGAGCAGTACTTC | CASSQGDRAYEQYF
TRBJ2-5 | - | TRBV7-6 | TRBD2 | TGTGCCAGCAGCTTCATTGGACTAGCCCTGGACAGACAACATCTTAGAGAGACCCAGTACTTC | CASSFIGLALDRQHLRETQYF
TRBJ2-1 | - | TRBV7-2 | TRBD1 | TGTGCCAGCAGCCCGGCCCAAAACAGGGGTCCCTCCTACAATGAGCAGTTCTTC | CASSPAQNRGPSYNEQFF
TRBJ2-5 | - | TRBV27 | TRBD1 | TGTGCCAGCAGTTTAGTCCCCCCTGGCAGGGGGCAACGAGAGACCCAGTACTTC | CASSLVPPGRGQRETQYF
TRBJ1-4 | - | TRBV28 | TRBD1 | TGTGCCAGCAGTAGGGGACAGGGGGCCGAAAAACTGTTTTTT | CASSRGQGAEKLFF
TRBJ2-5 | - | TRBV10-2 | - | TGCGCCAGCAGGGGGGGGGATGTCAGGGGCACGGAAGAGACCCAGTACTTC | CASRGGDVRGTEETQYF
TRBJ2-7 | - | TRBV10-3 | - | TGTGCCATCAGGGGCAGGTACTACGAGCAGTACTTC | CAIRGRYYEQYF